This T cell receptor beta chain was sequenced in a study of lymphopenia after photon versus proton radiotherapy. Notes on the study in general: Under photons, naive T cells and diversity fell while effector/memory populations rose. Post-nadir diversity loss with photons came from oligoclonal expansion, particularly CD8+ Temra cells. A bigger post-nadir fall in TCR diversity correlated inversely with survival time in deceased patients.

About this clone itself: The antigen remains unidentified.

Repertoires were generated with immunoSEQ multiplex PCR, while TCRdb's copy carries only in-frame clones and drops some. The table includes some 31,000 clones, approximately 87% detected once. Trimming removed 5 bases from V and 1 base from J, with 8 bases in between. CDR1 is SGHNT, CDR2 YENEEA, per germline. CDR3 size: 13 residues. This rearrangement joins TRBV11-3 to TRBJ1-1; the D gene is possibly TRBD1 (5 bases). The sequence came from a woman in her 70s with pancreatic cancer. The material was peripheral blood, obtained from a patient treated with proton-based radiotherapy. CDR3 in DNA: TGTGCCAGCAGCGTTAGGGGGAACACTGAAGCTTTCTTT. Translated, it gives CASSVRGNTEAFF.